These 30 T cell receptor beta chains were sequenced from one sample in a study of early T cells in non-severe SARS-CoV-2 infection. TCRdb processed the 5' RACE reads anew with MiXCR; each CDR3 protein has one entry. The sample includes some 61,000 distinct CDR3 sequences, approximately 9.7% of them seen just once. The specimen sequenced was whole blood. The origin of the receptors is an adult who was a healthcare worker with PCR-confirmed SARS-CoV-2 infection or an uninfected control (not recorded which).

The chain employs TRBV10-3 and TRBJ2-3, with D perhaps TRBD1 (5 bases). The CDR3 runs 15 residues. Germline V gives CDR1 ENHRY, CDR2 SYGVKD. Trimming took off 2 bases at V and 4 bases at J, with 13 bases between the two ends. CDR3 nucleotide sequence: TGTGCCATCAGTGAGGGAGCCCCCAGGGCAGATACGCAGTATTTT. Its translation is CAISEGAPRADTQYF.

At least ten counts were recorded for this clonotype. The chain couples TRBV3-1 to TRBJ1-1, with 9 bases aligning to TRBD1. Germline trimming cut 3 bases from V and 6 bases from J; bases unmatched to any gene: 8. CDR3 length: 15 residues. CDR1 is LGHDT, CDR2 YNNKEL, per germline (reference sequence). DNA for the CDR3: TGTGCCAGCAGCCACTGGGACAGGGACAACCCTGAAGCTTTCTTT. This sequence encodes CASSHWDRDNPEAFF.

This clonotype was seen ten or more times. The chain is built from TRBV6-2 or TRBV6-3 and TRBJ2-7; 8 bases are shared with TRBD1. Germline V gives CDR1 MNHEY, CDR2 SVGEGT. V shed 4 bases, J shed 0 bases, and the junction held 14 bases outside the gene matches. This CDR3 spans 18 amino acids. CDR3 sequence reads: CASSFSRDRMTSSYEQYF. CDR3 nucleotides: TGTGCCAGCAGTTTTTCCCGGGACAGGATGACGAGCTCCTACGAGCAGTACTTC.

The rearrangement joins TRBV4-1 to TRBJ1-4; TRBD1 is a possible D gene (6 bases). V was shortened by 1 base and J by 7 bases, with 13 bases between the two germline ends. Germline V CDR1 and CDR2: MGHRA, YSYEKL. The CDR3 loop spans 15 amino acids. For the CDR3, the DNA is TGCGCCAGCAGCCAAGTTCAGGGGTCGGGTGAAAAACTGTTTTTT. Translation gives CASSQVQGSGEKLFF.

This clonotype was counted a few times. The chain couples TRBV5-1 to TRBJ2-3; 7 bases fit TRBD1. Germline CDR1 and CDR2: SGHRS and YFSETQ. V gave up 4 bases and J gave up 5 bases; unmatched junction bases: 10. CDR3 size: 15 residues. The CDR3 is CASSRSTGLEDTQYF. CDR3 in DNA: TGCGCCAGCAGCCGCTCGACAGGGTTGGAAGATACGCAGTATTTT.

The sample holds many counts of this clonotype. The rearrangement uses TRBV12-3 or TRBV12-4 and TRBJ1-5, with 9 bases identical to TRBD1. This CDR3 contains 17 residues. V dropped 5 bases and J dropped 0; count of bases not matched to a gene: 8. CDR3 residues: CASSKTTGGLSNQPQHF. In DNA, the CDR3 is TGTGCCAGCAGTAAGACCACAGGGGGCCTTAGCAATCAGCCCCAGCATTTT.

There are many counts of this clonotype. The V call is TRBV5-1, the J call TRBJ1-4; D gene unclear. V lost 4 bases to trimming and J lost 2 bases, with 12 bases between them. Germline V lookup: CDR1 SGHRS, CDR2 YFSETQ. There are 15 residues in the CDR3. CDR3 nucleotides: TGCGCCAGCAGCCCCCAGCAGAGCACTAATGAAAAACTGTTTTTT. This gives the protein CASSPQQSTNEKLFF.

This chain connects TRBV12-3 or TRBV12-4 to TRBJ2-5; possibly TRBD1 for D (6 bases). The CDR3 length is 14 residues. The ends were cut back, 6 bases at V and 5 bases at J, with 16 bases in the middle. CDR3 sequence: CASSYGQNRETQYF. The CDR3 nucleotides read TGTGCCAGCAGCTACGGACAGAACCGGGAGACCCAGTACTTC.

There are many counts of this clonotype. The chain is built from TRBV30 and TRBJ2-1; D is uncertain. The CDR3 consists of 11 residues. The germline gives CDR1 GTSNPN, CDR2 SVGIG (reference sequence). V lost 4 bases to trimming and J lost 4 bases, with 5 bases between them. CDR3 DNA sequence: TGTGCCTGGAACGGGTACAATGAGCAGTTCTTC. Its translation is CAWNGYNEQFF.

At least ten counts were recorded for this clonotype. This chain uses TRBV7-6 with TRBJ1-4; D is ambiguous. The germline gives CDR1 SGHVS, CDR2 FNYEAQ. Trimming removed 5 bases from V and 5 bases from J, with 12 bases in between. This CDR3 region has 14 residues. CDR3 protein: CASSQPTLNEKLFF. CDR3 nucleotide sequence: TGTGCCAGCAGCCAACCAACACTAAATGAAAAACTGTTTTTT.

This clonotype came up many times. J is TRBJ1-3 and V is TRBV12-3 or TRBV12-4, with 7 nucleotides matching TRBD1. Unmatched junction bases numbered 10, after V lost 4 bases and J lost 7 bases. The CDR3 loop spans 15 amino acids. The CDR3 spells CASSSRRQGRNTIYF. The DNA for the CDR3 is TGTGCCAGCAGTTCACGACGACAGGGTCGGAACACCATATATTTT.

This clonotype showed up just a few times. The chain joins TRBV10-3 to TRBJ2-2; no clear D. The CDR3 sequence is 11 residues long. Trimming took off 8 bases at V and 6 bases at J, with 7 bases between the two ends. In germline, CDR1 is ENHRY, CDR2 SYGVKD. The CDR3 protein is CAIAEPGELFF. DNA for the CDR3: TGTGCCATCGCGGAGCCCGGGGAGCTGTTTTTT.

Only a few counts were recorded for this clonotype. This chain joins TRBV19 and TRBJ2-7, with D perhaps TRBD1 (5 bases). The length of the CDR3 is 14 residues. Germline V gene lookup returns CDR1 LNHDA and CDR2 SQIVND (reference sequence). Trimming stripped 5 bases from V and 6 bases from J, with 17 bases between. This CDR3 reads CASSSTAWPSEQYF. Here the CDR3 DNA reads TGTGCCAGTAGTTCGACAGCCTGGCCGTCCGAGCAGTACTTC.

The CDR3 protein is CASRADRGRGNEQFF. The CDR3 nucleotides read TGTGCCAGCAGAGCGGACAGGGGAAGGGGCAATGAGCAGTTCTTC. The rearrangement links TRBV2 to TRBJ2-1; 9 nucleotides line up with TRBD1. Germline lookup yields CDR1 SNHLY and CDR2 FYNNEI. The J segment lost 6 bases and the V segment lost 6 bases, leaving 9 bases of the junction unmatched. The CDR3 extends over 15 amino acids.

In its sample, this clonotype was seen a few times. This rearrangement joins TRBV13 to TRBJ2-3; no reliable D call. The V gene's germline CDR1 is PRHDT and CDR2 FYEKMQ (reference sequence). The CDR3 is 15 residues long. V was clipped by 1 base and J by 1 base, with 9 bases between them. CDR3 DNA sequence: TGTGCCAGCAGCTTAGACCCGACCGGCACAGATACGCAGTATTTT. Its translation is CASSLDPTGTDTQYF.

This clonotype has only a few counts. CDR3 protein: CASSVDRAIEAFF. For the CDR3, the DNA is TGTGCCAGCAGCGTCGACAGAGCAATTGAAGCTTTCTTT. This chain connects TRBV5-4 to TRBJ1-1; a weak D match, TRBD1 (5 bases). V lost 4 bases, J lost 7 bases, and 14 bases lay in between. CDR3 length equals 13 residues. The V gene's germline CDR1 is SGHNT and CDR2 YYREEE (reference sequence).

This chain links TRBV4-1 with TRBJ1-4; a weak D match, TRBD1 (6 bases). CDR3 length equals 15 residues. V lost 1 base and J 4 bases, leaving 10 bases between the germline ends. Per the germline V gene, CDR1 is MGHRA and CDR2 is YSYEKL. The CDR3 reads CASSQGGQINEKLFF. The CDR3 DNA is TGCGCCAGCAGCCAAGGGGGGCAGATTAATGAAAAACTGTTTTTT.

This clonotype has a count of ten or more. The limits of the CDR3 on the DNA are not certain, so only TCRdb's listed CDR3 is given. The chain links TRBV12-3 or TRBV12-4 to TRBJ1-4. The CDR3 is 12 residues long, counting both termini. CDR3: CASSSSGEKLFF.

This rearrangement joins TRBV19 to TRBJ2-2; D unresolved. The germline gives CDR1 LNHDA, CDR2 SQIVND (reference sequence). Trimming took 10 bases from V and 1 from J, leaving 10 bases between them. This CDR3 has 13 residues. CDR3 amino acids: CATSEWNTGELFF. CDR3 in DNA: TGTGCCACCTCGGAGTGGAACACCGGGGAGCTGTTTTTT.

This clonotype was picked up many times. CDR3 DNA: TGTGCCAGCAGCCACCGCCTGTCCAGACGACAGGGAGGCTATGGCTACACCTTC. This sequence encodes CASSHRLSRRQGGYGYTF. The chain has TRBV3-1 and TRBJ1-2; 7 positions agree with TRBD1. Looked up from germline, CDR1 is LGHDT and CDR2 is YNNKEL (reference sequence). Trimming removed 3 bases from V and 4 bases from J; junction bases left unmatched: 17. This CDR3 spans 18 amino acids.

This clonotype occurred a few times. The chain recombines TRBV5-5 with TRBJ1-2; D is unclear. Germline V gives CDR1 SGHKS, CDR2 YYEKEE (reference sequence). The CDR3 is 16 amino acids. V was trimmed by 7 bases and J by 0 bases, leaving 19 bases between them. CDR3 sequence (DNA): TGTGCCAGCGCACCCTCCCCGGACCCAGCTAACTATGGCTACACCTTC. Residues: CASAPSPDPANYGYTF. Variable domain in full (rest from reference TRBV5-5 and TRBJ1-2): DAGVTQSPTHLIKTRGQQVTLRCSPISGHKSVSWYQQVLGQGPQFIFQYYEKEERGRGNFPDRFSARQFPNYSSELNVNALLLGDSALYLCASAPSPDPANYGYTFGSGTRLTVV.

This clonotype came up a few times. V is TRBV12-3 or TRBV12-4 and J is TRBJ1-1; perhaps TRBD1 as D (5 bases). The CDR3 runs 13 residues. V was cut by 7 bases and J by 0 bases, with 9 bases left in between. The CDR3 is CASTGGVNTEAFF. The CDR3, as DNA: TGTGCCAGCACCGGGGGTGTGAACACTGAAGCTTTCTTT.

This chain connects TRBV19 to TRBJ2-7, with 8 bases that match TRBD1. J lost 4 bases, V lost 0 bases, and 11 bases had no gene match. Germline V gene sequence: CDR1 LNHDA, CDR2 SQIVND (reference sequence). The CDR3 length is 17 residues. The CDR3 protein is CASSIDLGRTGSYEQYF. Here the CDR3 DNA reads TGTGCCAGTAGTATAGATCTAGGTCGGACAGGGTCGTACGAGCAGTACTTC.

The chain uses TRBV20-1 and TRBJ2-3; 11 bases match TRBD2. The CDR3 covers 14 residues. V was clipped by 3 bases and J by 3 bases; unmatched bases: 2. CDR1 is DFQATT and CDR2 is SNEGSKA in the germline V gene (reference sequence). The CDR3 region is CSARVAGGTDTQYF. For the CDR3, the DNA is TGCAGTGCTAGGGTAGCGGGGGGGACAGATACGCAGTATTTT.

In this sample, this clonotype turned up a few times. The V call is TRBV5-1, the J call TRBJ1-1; D unresolved. This CDR3 spans 15 amino acids. The germline V gene encodes CDR1 SGHRS and CDR2 YFSETQ. Trimming left V 4 bases short and J 0 bases short, with 13 bases between. The CDR3 is CASSPGNTVNTEAFF. DNA of the CDR3: TGCGCCAGCAGCCCGGGAAATACGGTGAACACTGAAGCTTTCTTT.

Here the CDR3 DNA reads TGTGCCAGCAGCCAAGTGGCTAGCGGGGTATACGAGCAGTACTTC. Translated: CASSQVASGVYEQYF. This chain links TRBV3-1 with TRBJ2-7, with 9 nucleotides matching TRBD2. With 1 base clipped from V and 4 bases from J, the junction kept 5 bases outside the gene matches. The CDR3 sequence is 15 residues long. Germline CDR1 and CDR2: LGHDT and YNNKEL (reference sequence).

This clonotype was found a few times. This rearrangement joins TRBV5-1 to TRBJ2-3; 8 nucleotides align to TRBD1. Germline V gene sequence: CDR1 SGHRS, CDR2 YFSETQ. Trimming cost V 4 bases and J 6 bases; bases outside gene matches: 13. The CDR3 length is 16 residues. In DNA form, the CDR3 reads TGCGCCAGCAGCCCTTTGCTGAGGACAGGGTACGATACGCAGTATTTT. Residues: CASSPLLRTGYDTQYF.

At least ten counts were recorded for this clonotype. The chain recombines TRBV19 with TRBJ1-2, with D hard to call. This CDR3 has 12 residues. V lost 7 bases and J 11 bases, leaving 17 bases between the germline ends. Germline CDR1 LNHDA, CDR2 SQIVND (reference sequence). The CDR3 DNA is TGTGCCAGTATGGGAGGACGAGCGACGTACACCTTC. As protein: CASMGGRATYTF.

This chain connects TRBV7-8 to TRBJ1-5; D call uncertain. CDR1 SGHVS and CDR2 FQNEAQ come from the germline V gene. V shed 5 bases and J shed 1 base, with 9 bases lying between them. The CDR3 has 14 residues. CDR3 sequence reads: CASSDGRSNQPQHF. The CDR3 bases are TGTGCCAGCAGCGACGGACGGAGCAATCAGCCCCAGCATTTT.

The V and J genes are TRBV18 and TRBJ1-5, with 7 bases lining up with TRBD1. The CDR3 consists of 16 residues. Germline V gene lookup returns CDR1 KGHSH and CDR2 LQKENI. V trimming: 2 bases; J trimming: 4 bases; junction bases outside the gene matches: 8. The CDR3 DNA reads as TGTGCCAGCTCACCAACGGGACAGACGGGAAATCAGCCCCAGCATTTT. Translation: CASSPTGQTGNQPQHF.